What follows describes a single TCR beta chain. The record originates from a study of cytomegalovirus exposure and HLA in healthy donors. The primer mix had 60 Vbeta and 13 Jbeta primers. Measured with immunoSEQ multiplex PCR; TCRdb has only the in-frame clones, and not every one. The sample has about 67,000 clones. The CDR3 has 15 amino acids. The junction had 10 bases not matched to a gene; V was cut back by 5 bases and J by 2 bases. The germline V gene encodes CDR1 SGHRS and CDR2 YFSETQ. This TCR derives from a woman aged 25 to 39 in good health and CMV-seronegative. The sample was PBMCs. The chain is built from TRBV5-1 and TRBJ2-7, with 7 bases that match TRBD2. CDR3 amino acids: CASRARLAATYEQYF. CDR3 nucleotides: TGCGCCAGCAGAGCGCGGCTAGCGGCGACCTACGAGCAGTACTTC.